Listed below are T cell receptor beta chains from one sample, sequenced in a study of cytomegalovirus exposure and HLA in healthy donors. Profiled with immunoSEQ multiplex PCR; TCRdb holds only in-frame clones, not every one. The sample lists 200,000 to 250,000 clones, approximately 82% occurring once. Sequencing was carried out using PBMCs. Receptor source: a male donor in good health and CMV-seronegative. Each CDR3 is given with its conserved first and last residue. D genes are given only for firm matches. Some rows have no size entry. The others give once, few or many, or a class for an expanded clone.

j_gene: TRBJ2-2
d_gene: .
v_gene: TRBV19
abundance: .
len: 13
CDR3nt: TGTGCCAGTAGTGTCGACTTAGGAGGGGAGCTGTTTTTT
CDR3aa: CASSVDLGGELFF

j_gene: TRBJ2-5
d_gene: TRBD1
v_gene: TRBV5-1
abundance: .
len: 15
CDR3nt: TGCGCCAGCAGCTTGCCCGGACAGGGGAGAGAGACCCAGTACTTC
CDR3aa: CASSLPGQGRETQYF

j_gene: TRBJ2-7
d_gene: TRBD2
v_gene: TRBV14
abundance: .
len: 18
CDR3nt: TGTGCCAGCAGCCAAGAACTAGCGGGAGGGCCCCGCTCCTACGAGCAGTACTTC
CDR3aa: CASSQELAGGPRSYEQYF

j_gene: TRBJ1-4
d_gene: TRBD1
v_gene: TRBV6-5
abundance: .
len: 15
CDR3nt: TGTGCCAGCAGTACCTACAGGGGTCCTAATGAAAAACTGTTTTTT
CDR3aa: CASSTYRGPNEKLFF

j_gene: TRBJ1-4
d_gene: .
v_gene: TRBV7-9
abundance: .
len: 15
CDR3nt: TGTGCCAGCAGCGCGGGGACTGTACGGTTTGAAAAACTGTTTTTT
CDR3aa: CASSAGTVRFEKLFF

j_gene: TRBJ2-1
d_gene: .
v_gene: TRBV5-1
abundance: .
len: 12
CDR3nt: TGCGCCAGCAGCCAGCTAGTTGTTGGCCAGTTCTTC
CDR3aa: CASSQLVVGQFF

j_gene: TRBJ2-7
d_gene: TRBD1
v_gene: TRBV6-6
abundance: .
len: 11
CDR3nt: TGTGCCAGCAGACAGGGGGACGAGCAGTACTTC
CDR3aa: CASRQGDEQYF

j_gene: TRBJ2-7
d_gene: TRBD1
v_gene: TRBV10-2
abundance: .
len: 15
CDR3nt: TGCGCCAGCAGGAACGGACAGGGGGTCTTTTACGAGCAGTACTTC
CDR3aa: CASRNGQGVFYEQYF

j_gene: TRBJ1-1
d_gene: .
v_gene: TRBV5-6
abundance: few
len: 17
CDR3nt: TGTGCCAGCAGCTCCTCTCCGGGACATATTATGAACACTGAAGCTTTCTTT
CDR3aa: CASSSSPGHIMNTEAFF

j_gene: TRBJ2-1
d_gene: TRBD2
v_gene: TRBV11-2
abundance: .
len: 13
CDR3nt: TGTGCCAGCGCTACTAGCGGAGTCAATGAGCAGTTCTTC
CDR3aa: CASATSGVNEQFF

j_gene: TRBJ2-7
d_gene: TRBD1
v_gene: TRBV5-1
abundance: .
len: 16
CDR3nt: TGCGCCAGCAGCTTGGCCCCGGGACAGGGGGCCTACGAGCAGTACTTC
CDR3aa: CASSLAPGQGAYEQYF

j_gene: TRBJ2-1
d_gene: TRBD2
v_gene: TRBV28
abundance: once
len: 15
CDR3nt: TGTGCCAGCAGTTACCCCGGGACTAGCGAGGGTGAGCAGTTCTTC
CDR3aa: CASSYPGTSEGEQFF

j_gene: TRBJ2-2
d_gene: TRBD2
v_gene: TRBV6-4
abundance: .
len: 14
CDR3nt: TGTGCCAGCAGGGGACTAGCTAACACCGGGGAGCTGTTTTTT
CDR3aa: CASRGLANTGELFF

j_gene: TRBJ1-1
d_gene: .
v_gene: TRBV19
abundance: .
len: 12
CDR3nt: TGTGCCAGTAGTATGAGAGGTCCCGAAGCTTTCTTT
CDR3aa: CASSMRGPEAFF

j_gene: TRBJ2-7
d_gene: .
v_gene: TRBV2
abundance: once
len: 14
CDR3nt: TGTGCCAGCACCTCGACTGCACTCCCCTACGAGCAGTACTTC
CDR3aa: CASTSTALPYEQYF

j_gene: TRBJ2-2
d_gene: TRBD2
v_gene: TRBV6-1
abundance: few
len: 13
CDR3nt: TGTGCCACAACTGGACTAGATACCGGGGAGCTGTTTTTT
CDR3aa: CATTGLDTGELFF

j_gene: TRBJ2-7
d_gene: TRBD2
v_gene: TRBV19
abundance: .
len: 14
CDR3nt: TGTGCCAGTAGGGCAAGCGGGAGGGCCAACGAGCAGTACTTC
CDR3aa: CASRASGRANEQYF

j_gene: TRBJ2-1
d_gene: .
v_gene: TRBV5-1
abundance: .
len: 14
CDR3nt: TGCGCCAGCAGCTTGTCGAGCTCCTACAATGAGCAGTTCTTC
CDR3aa: CASSLSSSYNEQFF

j_gene: TRBJ2-7
d_gene: .
v_gene: TRBV5-4
abundance: .
len: 13
CDR3nt: TGTGCCAGCAGCTTGGCCGGGTCCTACGAGCAGTACTTC
CDR3aa: CASSLAGSYEQYF

j_gene: TRBJ2-7
d_gene: TRBD1
v_gene: TRBV7-6
abundance: .
len: 16
CDR3nt: TGTGCCAGCAGCCTCTCCCTAGGGACAGGGTCCTACGAGCAGTACTTC
CDR3aa: CASSLSLGTGSYEQYF

j_gene: TRBJ2-1
d_gene: .
v_gene: TRBV28
abundance: .
len: 13
CDR3nt: TGTGCCAGCAAAACTGCCCTTATCAATGAGCAGTTCTTC
CDR3aa: CASKTALINEQFF

j_gene: TRBJ2-7
d_gene: .
v_gene: TRBV19
abundance: .
len: 13
CDR3nt: TGTGCCAGTAGTATAGAACTTTCGCCCCAGCAGTACTTC
CDR3aa: CASSIELSPQQYF

j_gene: TRBJ2-1
d_gene: TRBD2
v_gene: TRBV18
abundance: .
len: 14
CDR3nt: TGTGCCAGCTCCCACGGACTAGCGGGAACCGAGCAGTTCTTC
CDR3aa: CASSHGLAGTEQFF

j_gene: TRBJ2-1
d_gene: TRBD2
v_gene: TRBV11-2
abundance: .
len: 17
CDR3nt: TGTGCCAGCAGCTTAGATAGGTACAGCGGGAGGACCAATGAGCAGTTCTTC
CDR3aa: CASSLDRYSGRTNEQFF

j_gene: TRBJ2-5
d_gene: .
v_gene: TRBV5-8
abundance: .
len: 15
CDR3nt: TGTGCCAGCAGCTCTTTCGGACAACAGGGAGAGACCCAGTACTTC
CDR3aa: CASSSFGQQGETQYF

j_gene: TRBJ2-3
d_gene: TRBD2
v_gene: TRBV6-5
abundance: .
len: 14
CDR3nt: TGTGCCAGCAAGCGGGAGGGCCGCACAGATACGCAGTATTTT
CDR3aa: CASKREGRTDTQYF

j_gene: TRBJ1-5
d_gene: .
v_gene: TRBV19
abundance: once
len: 15
CDR3nt: TGTGCCAGTAGTATAGAAGAGGGATTCAATCAGCCCCAGCATTTT
CDR3aa: CASSIEEGFNQPQHF

j_gene: TRBJ2-5
d_gene: .
v_gene: TRBV2
abundance: .
len: 13
CDR3nt: TGTGCCAGCAGTAGAAACAGCCAAGAGACCCAGTACTTC
CDR3aa: CASSRNSQETQYF

j_gene: TRBJ2-2
d_gene: TRBD2
v_gene: TRBV9
abundance: .
len: 18
CDR3nt: TGTGCCAGCAGCGTAGGCGATAGCGGGGGGGCGAACACCGGGGAGCTGTTTTTT
CDR3aa: CASSVGDSGGANTGELFF

j_gene: TRBJ2-7
d_gene: TRBD2
v_gene: TRBV5-1
abundance: .
len: 15
CDR3nt: TGCGCCAGCAGCGCTGGTCTAGCGGGGGTCTACGAGCAGTACTTC
CDR3aa: CASSAGLAGVYEQYF

j_gene: TRBJ2-2
d_gene: .
v_gene: TRBV9
abundance: .
len: 15
CDR3nt: TGTGCCAGCAGCGCGTGGACAACGAACACCGGGGAGCTGTTTTTT
CDR3aa: CASSAWTTNTGELFF

j_gene: TRBJ2-7
d_gene: TRBD1
v_gene: TRBV27
abundance: .
len: 13
CDR3nt: TGTGCCAGCAGCCGGACAGGGATGGACGAGCAGTACTTC
CDR3aa: CASSRTGMDEQYF

j_gene: TRBJ2-1
d_gene: TRBD2
v_gene: TRBV7-9
abundance: once
len: 14
CDR3nt: TGTGCCAGCCTAGGGGGACTAGCGGGGAATGAGCAGTTCTTC
CDR3aa: CASLGGLAGNEQFF

j_gene: TRBJ2-7
d_gene: TRBD2
v_gene: TRBV6-5
abundance: .
len: 14
CDR3nt: TGTGCCAGCACTATTAGCGGGAGCTTCAACGAGCAGTACTTC
CDR3aa: CASTISGSFNEQYF

j_gene: TRBJ2-3
d_gene: .
v_gene: TRBV11-3
abundance: .
len: 13
CDR3nt: TGTGCCAGCAGCTCCGGAGGGCCGGTAACGCAGTATTTT
CDR3aa: CASSSGGPVTQYF

j_gene: TRBJ1-1
d_gene: TRBD1
v_gene: TRBV4-1
abundance: few
len: 14
CDR3nt: TGCGCCAGCAGCCAGGCAGGGGGAATCACTGAAGCTTTCTTT
CDR3aa: CASSQAGGITEAFF

j_gene: TRBJ2-5
d_gene: .
v_gene: TRBV15
abundance: .
len: 13
CDR3nt: TGTGCCACGAGCAACTTAGATGAAGAGACCCAGTACTTC
CDR3aa: CATSNLDEETQYF

j_gene: TRBJ1-3
d_gene: TRBD1
v_gene: TRBV29-1
abundance: .
len: 14
CDR3nt: TGCAGCGTTGCCTCGGACAGGCATGGAAACACCATATATTTT
CDR3aa: CSVASDRHGNTIYF

j_gene: TRBJ2-5
d_gene: TRBD2
v_gene: TRBV2
abundance: .
len: 12
CDR3nt: TGTGCCAGCAGGGGACTAAGGGAGACCCAGTACTTC
CDR3aa: CASRGLRETQYF

j_gene: TRBJ1-5
d_gene: TRBD1
v_gene: TRBV5-1
abundance: .
len: 15
CDR3nt: TGCGCCAGCAGCTTGAAAGGACAGGGAGATCAGCCCCAGCATTTT
CDR3aa: CASSLKGQGDQPQHF

j_gene: TRBJ2-5
d_gene: TRBD2
v_gene: TRBV5-6
abundance: .
len: 16
CDR3nt: TGTGCCAGCAGCGGTATACTTAGCGGGAACCAAGAGACCCAGTACTTC
CDR3aa: CASSGILSGNQETQYF